The 23 T cell receptor beta chains listed next were all sequenced from one sample in a study of T cells in Graves' hyperthyroidism and ophthalmopathy. The investigators amplified TCR beta CDR3 regions from RNA transcripts. HTBI primers were the set used in a first-round RT-PCR of the TCR CDR3. In TCRdb, the multiplex PCR reads were re-called with MiXCR into one record per CDR3 protein. In the table there are roughly 750,000 distinct CDR3 sequences, about 17% of which are singletons. Sequenced material: blood. The receptor source for this set is a man between 18 and 35 years old with Graves' hyperthyroidism.

This clonotype was found a few times. The rearrangement uses TRBV19 and TRBJ2-2; D possibly corresponds to TRBD1 (6 bases). The CDR3 covers 14 residues. Per germline, CDR1 LNHDA and CDR2 SQIVND (reference sequence). With 7 bases removed from V and 0 bases from J, the gap between germline ends came to 9 bases. The CDR3 protein is CASMRTANTGELFF. Here the CDR3 DNA reads TGTGCCAGTATGCGGACAGCGAACACCGGGGAGCTGTTTTTT. Full variable domain (remainder filled in from reference TRBV19 and TRBJ2-2): DGGITQSPKYLFRKEGQNVTLSCEQNLNHDAMYWYRQDPGQGLRLIYYSQIVNDFQKGDIAEGYSVSREKKESFPLTVTSAQKNPTAFYLCASMRTANTGELFFGEGSRLTVL.

This clonotype was picked up a small number of times. The rearrangement joins TRBV20-1 to TRBJ2-7; D is ambiguous. Trimming cost V 4 bases and J 2 bases, with 6 bases left between them. Germline V gene data show CDR1 as DFQATT and CDR2 as SNEGSKA (reference sequence). The CDR3 is made up of 11 amino acids. CDR3 sequence (DNA): TGCAGTGCTATGACCACCTACGAGCAGTACTTC. Encoded protein: CSAMTTYEQYF.

This clonotype was observed a few times. The gene calls are TRBV12-3 or TRBV12-4 and TRBJ2-3; D is possibly TRBD1 or TRBD2 (5 bases each). V gave up 5 bases and J gave up 1 base, with 13 bases separating them. The CDR3 length is 15 residues. In DNA, the CDR3 is TGTGCCAGCAGTCCATTGGGACGGCGCACAGATACGCAGTATTTT. Translation: CASSPLGRRTDTQYF.

The chain joins TRBV19 to TRBJ2-3, with no clear D. V lost 5 bases, J lost 5 bases, and 8 bases lay in between. There are 12 residues in the CDR3. Germline V gene lookup returns CDR1 LNHDA and CDR2 SQIVND (reference sequence). The CDR3 here is CASSGLRDTQYF. DNA of the CDR3: TGTGCCAGTAGTGGTTTGCGAGATACGCAGTATTTT.

This clonotype was detected only a few times. The rearrangement links TRBV4-1 to TRBJ2-2; D gene ambiguous. Deletions cut 4 bases from V and 8 bases from J, with 17 bases between. The CDR3 length is 15 residues. CDR1 is MGHRA, CDR2 YSYEKL, per germline. This CDR3 is CASSPLGWGRGELFF. CDR3 bases: TGCGCCAGCAGCCCCCTCGGGTGGGGAAGAGGGGAGCTGTTTTTT.

The chain uses TRBV14 and TRBJ2-1; D gene uncertain. CDR3 length: 13 amino acids. V was trimmed by 0 bases and J by 6 bases, leaving 6 bases between them. CDR1 is SGHDN, CDR2 FVKESK, per germline. The CDR3 DNA is TGTGCCAGCAGCCAAGATTTCGGCAATGAGCAGTTCTTC. Protein sequence: CASSQDFGNEQFF. Full variable domain (rest looked up from reference TRBV14 and TRBJ2-1): EAGVTQFPSHSVIEKGQTVTLRCDPISGHDNLYWYRRVMGKEIKFLLHFVKESKQDESGMPNNRFLAERTGGTYSTLKVQPAELEDSGVYFCASSQDFGNEQFFGPGTRLTVL.

The J gene is TRBJ1-5, the V gene TRBV4-1; the D is unclear. The CDR3 runs to 14 residues. Germline values: CDR1 MGHRA, CDR2 YSYEKL. The V gene lost 4 bases and the J gene lost 0 bases, with 7 bases spanning the gap. CDR3 protein: CASSPWVSNQPQHF. In nucleotides, the CDR3 is TGCGCCAGCAGCCCCTGGGTTAGCAATCAGCCCCAGCATTTT.

This clonotype was seen repeatedly, ten times or more. The V call is TRBV6-1, the J call TRBJ1-1; D unresolved. Trimming cost V 2 bases and J 2 bases, with 6 bases left between them. CDR3 length: 13 amino acids. Germline assignment: CDR1 MNHNS and CDR2 SASEGT. Here the CDR3 DNA reads TGTGCCAGCAGTGAAATTGGAAACACTGAAGCTTTCTTT. Protein product: CASSEIGNTEAFF.

This chain uses TRBV11-3 with TRBJ2-1; D remains unclear. This CDR3 spans 14 amino acids. Trimming stripped 1 base from V and 8 bases from J, with 12 bases between. Germline CDR1 SGHNT, CDR2 YENEEA. Here the CDR3 DNA reads TGTGCCAGCAGCTTAGTAAATCTATGGGATGAGCAGTTCTTC. Translation: CASSLVNLWDEQFF.

Ten or more counts support this clonotype. The CDR3 region is CASSQGSPTDTQYF. CDR3 sequence (DNA): TGTGCCAGCAGTCAGGGCAGCCCCACAGATACGCAGTATTTT. V and J are TRBV28 and TRBJ2-3, with D possibly being TRBD1 (5 bases). V was cut by 5 bases and J by 2 bases, with 11 bases left in between. The CDR3 is made up of 14 amino acids. Germline loops: CDR1 MDHEN, CDR2 SYDVKM.

This clonotype was counted many times. The CDR3 reads CASSLGGGLEGYTF. For the CDR3, the DNA is TGCGCCAGCAGCTTGGGAGGGGGCCTTGAAGGCTACACCTTC. This sequence joins TRBV5-1 and TRBJ1-2, with 7 bases matching TRBD1. The trim removed 0 bases at V and 8 bases at J, leaving 7 bases unmatched. Germline V gives CDR1 SGHRS, CDR2 YFSETQ. This CDR3 has 14 residues.

This clonotype was recorded many times. The chain employs TRBV12-3 or TRBV12-4 and TRBJ2-3, with D maybe TRBD2 (5 bases). V was cut by 5 bases and J by 2 bases, with 20 bases left in between. The CDR3 extends over 17 amino acids. The CDR3 reads CASSRPNRDSPTDTQYF. The CDR3 DNA sequence: TGTGCCAGCAGTCGTCCCAACCGGGATTCACCCACAGATACGCAGTATTTT.

This clonotype was detected many times. V usage is TRBV28 and J usage is TRBJ2-5; D unresolved. The V and J ends lost 4 bases and 9 bases respectively, with 9 bases between them. Germline CDR1 and CDR2: MDHEN and SYDVKM. CDR3 length: 11 amino acids. CDR3 protein: CASSYQYSQYF. The CDR3 nucleotides are TGTGCCAGCAGTTACCAATATTCCCAGTACTTC. The whole variable domain, filled in from reference TRBV28 and TRBJ2-5, reads DVKVTQSSRYLVKRTGEKVFLECVQDMDHENMFWYRQDPGLGLRLIYFSYDVKMKEKGDIPEGYSVSREKKERFSLILESASTNQTSMYLCASSYQYSQYFGPGTRLLVL.

This clonotype has a handful of counts. The chain has TRBV12-5 and TRBJ2-1; 7 nucleotides line up with TRBD2. The CDR3 has 17 residues. Germline V gene lookup returns CDR1 LGHNT and CDR2 FRNRAP. Unmatched junction bases numbered 7, after V lost 0 bases and J lost 2 bases. This CDR3 is CASGLVRGRETYNEQFF. CDR3 DNA: TGTGCTAGTGGTTTGGTACGTGGGCGGGAGACCTACAATGAGCAGTTCTTC.

In this sample, this clonotype turned up many times. This sequence joins TRBV7-8 and TRBJ2-1, with 8 nucleotides matching TRBD2. The germline CDR1 and CDR2 sequences are SGHVS and FQNEAQ. The trim removed 1 base at V and 5 bases at J, leaving 1 base unmatched. The CDR3 consists of 14 residues. In nucleotides, the CDR3 is TGTGCCAGCAGCTTAGGCGGGAGGAACAATGAGCAGTTCTTC. As protein: CASSLGGRNNEQFF.

This clonotype was detected many times. The chain combines TRBV28 with TRBJ1-4; possible D gene TRBD1, 6 bases. Germline V lookup: CDR1 MDHEN, CDR2 SYDVKM. The CDR3 loop spans 16 amino acids. With 3 bases removed from V and 4 bases from J, the gap between germline ends came to 15 bases. CDR3 loop: CASSFTGQIRNEKLFF. The CDR3 bases are TGTGCCAGCAGTTTCACCGGACAGATCCGTAATGAAAAACTGTTTTTT.

This clonotype was seen a few times. This chain uses TRBV12-3 or TRBV12-4 with TRBJ1-3; 10 nucleotides match TRBD1. The CDR3 has 16 residues. With V trimmed by 6 bases and J by 0 bases, 5 bases remained unmatched. CDR3 nucleotide sequence: TGTGCCAGCAGACGGACAGGGGGGATCTCTGGAAACACCATATATTTT. Encoded protein: CASRRTGGISGNTIYF.

This clonotype was counted many times. The chain has TRBV29-1 and TRBJ2-3, with 8 nucleotides matching TRBD2. Germline V gene data show CDR1 as SQVTM and CDR2 as ANQGSEA. The V gene end was trimmed by 4 bases and the J gene end by 0 bases; junction bases not matched to a gene: 3. The CDR3 consists of 14 residues. CDR3 sequence: CSVASGPSTDTQYF. CDR3 DNA: TGCAGCGTTGCTAGCGGGCCGAGCACAGATACGCAGTATTTT.

The chain carries TRBV7-9 and TRBJ2-7, with 7 bases fitting TRBD1. Per germline, CDR1 SEHNR and CDR2 FQNEAQ (reference sequence). After removal of 2 bases from V and 5 bases from J, the junction contained 6 bases not matched to a gene. This CDR3 has 14 residues. The CDR3 DNA follows: TGTGCCAGCAGCTTATCCAGGGGGTCCCACGAGCAGTACTTC. Translation: CASSLSRGSHEQYF.

The chain uses TRBV20-1 and TRBJ1-2; TRBD1 aligns across 9 bases. J gave up 8 bases and V 6 bases, and 10 bases lay outside the gene matches. The CDR3 is 13 residues long. The V gene's germline CDR1 is DFQATT and CDR2 SNEGSKA (reference sequence). The CDR3 DNA is TGCAGTGCCCCCACCGGGGACAGGGCCGGCTACACCTTC. Translated: CSAPTGDRAGYTF.

With respect to this clonotype: This could be a read error, since a much larger clone is one nucleotide away. In DNA, the CDR3 is TGTGTCAGCAGAAGAGACAGGGATGAGGGGGACACTGAAGCTTTCTTT. Translating gives CVSRRDRDEGDTEAFF. This chain links TRBV2 with TRBJ1-1, with TRBD1 matching over 7 bases. In germline, CDR1 is SNHLY, CDR2 FYNNEI. CDR3 length equals 16 residues.

The gene calls are TRBV4-3 and TRBJ1-1; D is unresolved. Germline values: CDR1 LGHNA, CDR2 YSLEER. V dropped 1 base and J dropped 5 bases, with 11 bases sitting between them. The CDR3 loop spans 14 amino acids. The CDR3 protein is CASSQAGSGTEAFF. The CDR3 DNA reads as TGCGCCAGCAGCCAAGCCGGGTCTGGGACTGAAGCTTTCTTT.

This chain joins TRBV6-5 and TRBJ2-1; D not resolved. Trimming removed 6 bases at V and 8 bases at J, with 14 bases between. The germline V gene has CDR1 MNHEY and CDR2 SVGAGI. CDR3 length equals 13 residues. The CDR3, as DNA: TGTGCCAGCAGCCGGATAAGGTTCGATGAGCAGTTCTTC. It specifies CASSRIRFDEQFF.